This T cell receptor beta chain was identified during a study of cytomegalovirus exposure and HLA in healthy donors (dated by TCRdb to 2015 to 2018). About the full investigation: In an earlier analysis of fewer than 750 of the donors, 276 Gb of sequence data and 90 million to 130 million unique TCR beta sequences from some 170 million T cells were reported. An early release that covered some 630 HLA-typed donors contained approximately 290 gigabases of sequencing data and tens of millions of unique TCR sequences. Among the roughly 400 genotyped donors, around 81% belonged to the genetic ancestry cluster associated with self-reported Caucasian donors. The aim of the study was to test whether cataloging public T cell receptors could identify signatures of past pathogen exposure. The study profiled the T cell repertoires of 500 to 800 subjects by immunosequencing and related them to cytomegalovirus serostatus. Besides the first cohort of roughly 700 subjects, a separate validation cohort made up of 120 different subjects was used. The study combined high-throughput TCR immunosequencing, statistical association of individual TCRs with disease status, and machine learning to predict cytomegalovirus infection status. To study patterns of TCR occurrence, a later analysis re-analyzed previously published TCR beta repertoires from hundreds of donors and added high-resolution HLA genotyping. Rather than using new phenotypic data, the later analysis identified candidate immune exposures from TCR beta sequences and from how often those sequences occurred across donors. An earlier analysis of about 620 of the donors applied high-throughput TCR beta sequencing to assess whether each TCR beta V gene segment acted as functional or pseudogenic. Donor age, sex, ethnicity and CMV serostatus were collected together with the repertoire data. A later genetic analysis took genome-wide SNP genotypes for about 55% of the roughly 670 donors and used that subset as a discovery cohort. Every repertoire in the discovery cohort had been generated on one and the same sequencing platform. Both class I and class II loci were covered by HLA typing, at four-digit resolution. Typing coverage differed by locus: A, B, C, DRB1 and DQB1 were typed in about 620-630 donors, DQA1 in 522, DPA1 in around 580, and DPB1 in roughly 450. Roughly five DR-DQ haplotypes were treated as single units for association and clustering because of strong linkage in the cohort. Among roughly 400 genotyped donors of the cohort, an average of around 250,000 unique TCR beta nucleotide sequences was sequenced per donor, of which roughly 18% were non-productive.

Beyond this particular receptor, the publication reports: It was suggested by the authors that the approach could potentially be generalized to other disease states and immunological phenotypes. Most TCR sequences were observed very rarely across donors, whereas some public TCRs were present in many individuals. In vitro tests confirmed that a few of the cytomegalovirus-associated TCR beta chains recognize cytomegalovirus antigens. A further reported finding was that TCR beta sequences accurately predicted the HLA-A and HLA-B alleles for most subjects in the first cohort. Because some donors lacked HLA typing at each locus, the association tests relied only on the typed subset. In a later analysis, TCR association rates were found to vary across HLA loci, with the most associated TCRs seen for DRB1 alleles and the fewest for HLA-C alleles. In the study, around 160 TCR beta chains were listed as associated with cytomegalovirus. The earlier analysis of about 600 of the donors excluded roughly 17 rarely observed V segments, including chromosome 9 orphons, because counts were too low. In a later analysis, HLA-associated TCR beta chains were found to be more clonally expanded and to have lower generation probabilities than equally common non-associated chains. Most CMV-associated TCR beta chains appeared to be HLA-restricted in a later analysis, and the HLA associations seemed to be driven largely by CMV exposure. Only TCR beta chains were sequenced in this cohort, and the absence of alpha or paired-chain data limited detectable features. A group of highly shared sequence variants was considered likely to be a technical artifact of the sequencing pipeline. At a false discovery rate of 0.05, a later analysis linked roughly 17,000 TCR beta sequences to specific HLA alleles. In an earlier analysis of about 540 of the donors, most TCR beta V segments were observed in productive rearrangements about 87% or about 30% of the time, broadly matching IMGT annotations. Cytomegalovirus status was reported to be diagnosed by the classifier with high specificity and sensitivity in both the original and validation cohorts. Correlated functional status among segregating V segments might reflect linkage disequilibrium, but an unknown experimental factor could not be ruled out. For the cohort, immune exposure information was limited to CMV serostatus. Assigning TCR associations to individual alleles was difficult when HLA alleles, especially DR and DQ, strongly co-occurred. Several of the top co-occurrence clusters appeared to be linked to parvovirus B19, influenza, CMV and Epstein-Barr virus, according to a later analysis. The 87-base-pair reads could not distinguish some IMGT-functional V segments, including TRBV6-2 and TRBV6-3, so those segments were excluded. Roughly uniform sequencing depth across donors was assumed in presence/absence analyses, although this assumption may not hold. V-gene and J-gene trimming of TCR beta chains was associated with a missense DCLRE1C variant in a later genetic analysis, and the association was replicated in an independent cohort. A later genetic analysis reported fewer N-insertions in productive TCRs among donors in an Asian-associated ancestry cluster than the approximately 670-donor mean.

The germline V gene (reference sequence) specifies SSHAT as CDR1 and FNYEAQ as CDR2. The CDR3 runs 17 residues from the cysteine to the phenylalanine. The read is trimmed to its CDR3 DNA, 51 bases read in frame from base 1. The V and J ends are trimmed by 0 bases and 0 bases, leaving 11 bases between them. Comment on this clone: No cognate antigen has been identified for it. No much larger clone is present one base from it, and per-base qualities are unavailable.

Libraries were built with the immunoSEQ multiplex PCR assay. The multiplex PCR relied on a mix of 60 forward primers for TCR Vbeta segments and 13 reverse primers for TCR Jbeta segments. Amplification of the CDR3 region of rearranged TCR beta genes was performed with a multiplex PCR assay on genomic DNA. On the Illumina HiSeq System, the amplified TCR beta libraries were sequenced as 87-base-pair reads. Per the original workflow: A later analysis tallied around 80 million unique TCR beta chains across the 650 to 750 repertoires, and some 10 million of those chains were shared by two or more donors. To remove PCR and sequencing errors, raw reads were error-corrected and collapsed into unique sequences using a nearest-neighbor algorithm that merged closely related sequences. CDR3 sequences were aligned to IMGT reference sequences to assign V, D and J gene segments. For a sequence to be retained, a match of at least six nucleotides to both a V gene segment and a J gene segment was required. Rearrangements were classified as productive when the CDR3 lacked stop codons and remained in frame with V and J, and all other rearrangements were classified as non-productive. CDR3 was defined according to IMGT convention as the region running from the second conserved V-encoded cysteine to the conserved J-encoded phenylalanine. The earlier analysis of some 550 of the donors excluded any sequence lacking an unambiguous match to a single V gene segment. An earlier analysis of 587 of the donors called V segments functional above 56.7% productive rearrangements and segregating when the between-donor standard deviation exceeded 5%. A statistical classification framework was developed to diagnose cytomegalovirus status using the catalog of TCR beta chain sequences. In a later analysis, V and J genes were assigned by comparing TCR nucleotide sequences against IMGT/GENE-DB human TR gene sequences. The TCRdist pipeline was used in a later analysis to assign CDR3 sequences and most-parsimonious VDJ recombination scenarios. In a later analysis, each TCR beta chain was defined by its CDR3 amino acid sequence together with its V-gene family, and reads without a unique V-gene family were excluded. To address suspected cross-contamination and a sequencing artifact, a later analysis removed a few hundred highly shared, low-generation-probability nucleotide sequences. In a later analysis, a clonal expansion index for each public chain was calculated from normalized within-repertoire ranks of inferred template counts. Generation probabilities in a later analysis came from a VDJ recombination model fitted to out-of-frame rearrangements, and those results were checked against IGoR. In a later analysis, hypergeometric tests were used to score TCR-TCR, TCR-HLA and TCR-CMV co-occurrence, with a repertoire-size bias correction applied to TCR pairs. In a later analysis, false discovery rates were estimated by permuting HLA or CMV assignments 20 times. In a later analysis, co-occurring TCRs were grouped with DBSCAN, and TCRdist sequence similarity was added when clustering was performed within HLA-allele-positive subsets. Repertoires with fewer than 30,000 or more than 120,000 public chains were left out of co-occurrence clustering, as were about five repertoires with anomalous nucleotide sharing. The table comes from immuneACCESS by way of TCRdb, which keeps in-frame sequences with V and J called. Part of the clones is missing from these tables; in studies checked, under half for an unresolved V gene and the rest for unknown reasons. For V, J and clone size, that table is used; D and trimming come from the DNA. The sample table records 180,000 or so clones; approximately 80% of these occur just once. The ten top clones hold 4.9% of the sample.

The cohort consisted of 650 to 850 healthy bone marrow donors. All cohort members were sampled while nominally healthy, although unrecorded immune exposures were likely present. The donor was CMV seropositive and belonged to the group of 250 to 300 seropositive cohort members. A peripheral blood sample was collected from each donor, and TCR beta sequencing was performed on peripheral blood mononuclear cells. The Qiagen DNeasy Blood Extraction Kit was used to extract genomic DNA from the blood cell samples. Material: PBMCs. In this chain, TRBV7-7 is recombined with TRBJ2-2, with TRBD1 tentatively as D gene (6 bases match). The TCR sequence derives from a woman younger than 30 in good health and CMV-seropositive. CDR3 sequence: CASSLAGASTNTGELFF. The DNA sequence is TGTGCCAGCAGCTTAGCGGGGGCTAGCACGAACACCGGGGAGCTGTTTTTT.